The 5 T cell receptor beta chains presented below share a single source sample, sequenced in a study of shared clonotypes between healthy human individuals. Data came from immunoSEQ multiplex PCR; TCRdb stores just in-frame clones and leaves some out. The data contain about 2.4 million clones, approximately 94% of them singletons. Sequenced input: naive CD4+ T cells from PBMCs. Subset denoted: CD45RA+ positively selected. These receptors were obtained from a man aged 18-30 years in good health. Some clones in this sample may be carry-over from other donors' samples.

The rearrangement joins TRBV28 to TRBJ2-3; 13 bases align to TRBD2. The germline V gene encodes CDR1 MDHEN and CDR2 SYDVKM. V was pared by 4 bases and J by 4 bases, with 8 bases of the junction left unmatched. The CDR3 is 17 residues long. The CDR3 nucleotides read TGTGCCAGCAGTTCCGGCGGACTAGCGGGAGCTGCAGATACGCAGTATTTT. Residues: CASSSGGLAGAADTQYF.

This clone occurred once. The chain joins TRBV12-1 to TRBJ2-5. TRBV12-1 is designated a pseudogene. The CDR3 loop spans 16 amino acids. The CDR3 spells CATDRSPHVLQETQYF. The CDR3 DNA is TGTGCCACCGACCGAAGTCCCCACGTACTCCAAGAGACCCAGTACTTC.

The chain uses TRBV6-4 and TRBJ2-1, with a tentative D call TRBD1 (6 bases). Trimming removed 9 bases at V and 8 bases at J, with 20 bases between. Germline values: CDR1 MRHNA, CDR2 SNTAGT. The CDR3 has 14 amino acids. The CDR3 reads CARVISRDTDEQFF. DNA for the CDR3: TGTGCCAGAGTTATCAGTAGGGACACCGATGAGCAGTTCTTC.

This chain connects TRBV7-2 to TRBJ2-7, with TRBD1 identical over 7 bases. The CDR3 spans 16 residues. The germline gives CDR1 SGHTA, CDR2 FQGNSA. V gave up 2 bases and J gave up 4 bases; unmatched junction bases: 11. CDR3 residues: CASSLSLTGQSYEQYF. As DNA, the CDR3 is TGTGCCAGCAGCTTATCATTGACAGGGCAATCGTACGAGCAGTACTTC.

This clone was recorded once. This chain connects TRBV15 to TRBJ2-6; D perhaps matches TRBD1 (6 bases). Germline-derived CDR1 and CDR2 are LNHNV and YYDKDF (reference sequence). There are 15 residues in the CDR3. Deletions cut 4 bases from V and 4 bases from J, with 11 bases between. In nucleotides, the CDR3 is TGTGCCACCAGCAATCTGGGGGCCGGGGCCAACGTCCTGACTTTC. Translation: CATSNLGAGANVLTF.